Listed here are 25 T cell receptor beta chains from one sample, sequenced in a study of cytomegalovirus exposure and HLA in healthy donors. Primers included in the PCR were 60 Vbeta and 13 Jbeta primers. The data were produced by immunoSEQ multiplex PCR, yet TCRdb's version contains in-frame clones alone and is incomplete. The sample lists over 150,000 clones, approximately 84% occurring once. The specimen was PBMCs. These receptors originate from a woman between 50 and 59 years old in good health and CMV-seropositive.

The chain uses TRBV5-4 and TRBJ1-2; the match to TRBD1 covers 7 bases. The V segment lost 3 bases and the J segment 5 bases; nucleotides outside the gene matches: 10. In germline, CDR1 is SGHNT, CDR2 YYREEE (reference sequence). The CDR3 consists of 15 residues. CDR3 DNA sequence: TGTGCCAGCAGCTCCGGGACAGAGCAGGAGTATGGCTACACCTTC. Protein sequence: CASSSGTEQEYGYTF.

V gene TRBV7-2 combines with J gene TRBJ2-1; 8 positions agree with TRBD1. Losses at the gene ends were 3 bases for V and 7 bases for J; bases not matched to a gene: 8. The germline V gene encodes CDR1 SGHTA and CDR2 FQGNSA. The CDR3 is made up of 15 amino acids. The CDR3 loop reads CASSFDRGMTNEQFF. Written as DNA, the CDR3 is TGTGCCAGCAGCTTTGACAGGGGAATGACAAATGAGCAGTTCTTC.

This clone was seen a few times. The chain uses TRBV6-5 and TRBJ2-7; 8 bases are shared with TRBD2. The CDR3 covers 15 residues. Germline V gene lookup returns CDR1 MNHEY and CDR2 SVGAGI. V lost 2 bases, J lost 3 bases, and 6 bases stayed unmatched. CDR3 residues: CASSYDTGTSYEQYF. CDR3 in DNA: TGTGCCAGCAGTTACGATACTGGGACTAGCTACGAGCAGTACTTC.

The V call is TRBV4-2, the J call TRBJ2-2; TRBD2 is a possible D gene (5 bases). Trimming took 0 bases from V and 7 from J, leaving 9 bases between them. Per germline, CDR1 LGHNA and CDR2 YNFKEQ. This CDR3 has 14 residues. The CDR3 nucleotides are TGTGCCAGCAGCCAAGATCCCGGGATCGGGGAGCTGTTTTTT. It specifies CASSQDPGIGELFF.

V is TRBV28 and J is TRBJ1-2; D gene ambiguous. V shed 7 bases and J shed 0 bases, with 9 bases lying between them. The CDR3 spans 13 residues. Germline assignment: CDR1 MDHEN and CDR2 SYDVKM. CDR3 protein: CASTPGTNYGYTF. The DNA of the CDR3 is TGTGCCAGCACTCCGGGAACTAACTATGGCTACACCTTC.

The chain has TRBV28 and TRBJ1-5; TRBD1 agrees at 8 bases. CDR3 length equals 14 residues. The germline V gene has CDR1 MDHEN and CDR2 SYDVKM. The V and J ends lost 6 bases and 4 bases, in that order; junction bases with no gene match: 5. CDR3 in DNA: TGTGCCAGCAGAACAGGGGGGGAAAATCAGCCCCAGCATTTT. Protein sequence: CASRTGGENQPQHF.

This rearrangement joins TRBV5-1 to TRBJ2-2, with D tentatively TRBD2 (6 bases). The V gene's germline CDR1 is SGHRS and CDR2 YFSETQ. This CDR3 region has 15 residues. The V and J ends lost 6 bases and 3 bases respectively, with 15 bases between them. CDR3 in amino acids: CASTPRRADTGELFF. CDR3 DNA sequence: TGCGCCAGCACCCCTAGGAGGGCCGACACCGGGGAGCTGTTTTTT. Complete variable domain (other parts from reference TRBV5-1 and TRBJ2-2): KAGVTQTPRYLIKTRGQQVTLSCSPISGHRSVSWYQQTPGQGLQFLFEYFSETQRNKGNFPGRFSGRQFSNSRSEMNVSTLELGDSALYLCASTPRRADTGELFFGEGSRLTVL.

This clone was counted a few times. The chain uses TRBV11-3 and TRBJ1-2, with D maybe TRBD1 (5 bases). CDR1 is SGHNT, CDR2 YENEEA, per germline. This CDR3 is 16 amino acids long. Deletions cut 1 base from V and 3 bases from J, with 15 bases between. The CDR3: CASSLGGLSGDYGYTF. The CDR3, as DNA: TGTGCCAGCAGCTTAGGGGGCTTGAGCGGGGACTATGGCTACACCTTC.

The chain uses TRBV29-1 and TRBJ2-1; 7 positions match TRBD2. The CDR3 length is 15 residues. In germline, CDR1 is SQVTM, CDR2 ANQGSEA. V lost 3 bases and J lost 3; bases outside the gene matches: 8. This CDR3 reads CSVDIGRPYYNEQFF. CDR3 in DNA: TGCAGCGTTGACATCGGGAGGCCCTACTACAATGAGCAGTTCTTC.

This clone came up a few times. The V gene is TRBV7-8, the J gene TRBJ2-7; 12 bases fit TRBD2. V was clipped by 4 bases and J by 4 bases; unmatched bases: 5. The germline V gene has CDR1 SGHVS and CDR2 FQNEAQ. CDR3 size: 15 residues. The CDR3 nucleotides are TGTGCCAGCAGCTCCCTAGCGGGAGGGCAGTACGAGCAGTACTTC. Amino acid sequence: CASSSLAGGQYEQYF. Supplemented by reference TRBV7-8 and TRBJ2-7, the full variable domain reads GAGVSQSPRYKVAKRGQDVALRCDPISGHVSLFWYQQALGQGPEFLTYFQNEAQLDKSGLPSDRFFAERPEGSVSTLKIQRTQQEDSAVYLCASSSLAGGQYEQYFGPGTRLTVT.

V gene TRBV5-6 combines with J gene TRBJ1-6; D is perhaps TRBD1 (5 bases). CDR3 length equals 16 residues. Trimming removed 1 base at V and 0 bases at J, with 8 bases between. The germline gives CDR1 SGHDT, CDR2 YYEEEE. CDR3 sequence: CASSLYRSSYNSPLHF. The CDR3 region has the DNA TGTGCCAGCAGCTTGTACAGGTCCTCCTATAATTCACCCCTCCACTTT.

The chain recombines TRBV7-2 with TRBJ1-5; possibly TRBD1 for D (6 bases). V lost 0 bases, J lost 2 bases, and 11 bases lay in between. The length of the CDR3 is 16 residues. CDR1 and CDR2 from the germline V gene are SGHTA and FQGNSA. CDR3 region: CASSLAHRVGNQPQHF. Written as DNA, the CDR3 is TGTGCCAGCAGCTTAGCGCACAGGGTAGGCAATCAGCCCCAGCATTTT.

This clone was counted between two and nine times. V gene TRBV30 combines with J gene TRBJ2-1; D may be TRBD2 (5 bases). The CDR3 extends over 15 amino acids. V gave up 2 bases and J gave up 3 bases, with 14 bases separating them. Germline V gene data show CDR1 as GTSNPN and CDR2 as SVGIG (reference sequence). In nucleotides, the CDR3 is TGTGCCTGGAGTTCGGCTAGCAGCTACTACAATGAGCAGTTCTTC. This gives the protein CAWSSASSYYNEQFF.

V is TRBV25-1 and J is TRBJ2-5; possible D gene TRBD1, 5 bases. The CDR3 is 13 amino acids. V gave up 5 bases and J gave up 8 bases, with 15 bases separating them. Germline values: CDR1 MGHDK, CDR2 SYGVNS. CDR3 DNA: TGTGCCAGCAGTCCTCAGGGTATTGGTACCCAGTACTTC. Translation: CASSPQGIGTQYF.

This clone appeared once. CDR3 protein: CATRGRENGNTIYF. Written as DNA, the CDR3 is TGTGCCACTAGGGGGAGAGAAAACGGAAACACCATATATTTT. This chain links TRBV5-4 with TRBJ1-3; a possible D gene is TRBD1 (6 bases). V lost 9 bases to trimming and J lost 4 bases, with 17 bases between them. Germline V gene lookup returns CDR1 SGHNT and CDR2 YYREEE (reference sequence). The CDR3 covers 14 residues.

This chain joins TRBV19 and TRBJ2-5, with TRBD1 matching over 7 bases. The J call may be in error: the DNA end matches TRBJ2-7 better. Germline CDR1 and CDR2: LNHDA and SQIVND (reference sequence). The CDR3 consists of 13 residues. The CDR3 protein is CASTPGQSYEQYF. The CDR3 DNA reads TGTGCCAGTACCCCGGGACAGTCCTACGAGCAGTACTTC.

The chain uses TRBV5-6 and TRBJ2-2, with D possibly TRBD2 on 6 matching bases. The CDR3 sequence is 15 residues long. V was pared by 2 bases and J by 4 bases, with 12 bases between. The germline V gene encodes CDR1 SGHDT and CDR2 YYEEEE. CDR3 region: CASSLWAGTTGELFF. The CDR3 nucleotides read TGTGCCAGCAGCTTATGGGCGGGGACCACCGGGGAGCTGTTTTTT.

A word on this clone: Germline and junction disagree at one end, which may indicate a read error. The gene calls are TRBV5-6 and TRBJ1-1; D is undetermined. CDR3 length: 13 residues. Germline CDR1 SGHDT, CDR2 YYEEEE. CDR3 sequence (DNA): TGTGCCAGCAGCTTCCCGAGGAACACTCAAGCTTTCTTT. It yields the protein CASSFPRNTQAFF.

V and J are TRBV28 and TRBJ2-7, with 8 bases matching TRBD1. The CDR3 has 18 amino acids. Germline-derived CDR1 and CDR2 are MDHEN and SYDVKM. V gave up 5 bases and J gave up 1 base; unmatched junction bases: 16. The CDR3 loop reads CASSPNQNRGLKSYEQYF. DNA for the CDR3: TGTGCCAGCAGTCCGAACCAAAACAGGGGGTTAAAATCCTACGAGCAGTACTTC. Drawing the rest from reference TRBV28 and TRBJ2-7, the complete variable domain is DVKVTQSSRYLVKRTGEKVFLECVQDMDHENMFWYRQDPGLGLRLIYFSYDVKMKEKGDIPEGYSVSREKKERFSLILESASTNQTSMYLCASSPNQNRGLKSYEQYFGPGTRLTVT.

The chain recombines TRBV4-3 with TRBJ2-4; 7 bases match TRBD2. The CDR3 runs to 21 residues. With V trimmed by 0 bases and J by 1 base, 18 bases remained unmatched. The germline gives CDR1 LGHNA, CDR2 YSLEER. The CDR3 spells CASSQDLAASGTLRAKNIQYF. CDR3 sequence (DNA): TGCGCCAGCAGCCAAGATCTGGCGGCTAGCGGAACCCTAAGGGCCAAAAACATTCAGTACTTC.

This chain connects TRBV11-2 to TRBJ1-4, with D possibly matching TRBD1 (5 bases). The V and J ends lost 5 bases and 6 bases respectively, with 16 bases between them. The length of the CDR3 is 15 residues. Germline CDR1 reads SGHAT; CDR2 reads FQNNGV. The CDR3 nucleotides read TGTGCCAGCAGCCCCGGGGGGACCCGGGATGAAAAACTGTTTTTT. The encoded protein is CASSPGGTRDEKLFF. The full variable domain, in which reference TRBV11-2 and TRBJ1-4 provide the parts outside the CDR3, is EAGVAQSPRYKIIEKRQSVAFWCNPISGHATLYWYQQILGQGPKLLIQFQNNGVVDDSQLPKDRFSAERLKGVDSTLKIQPAKLEDSAVYLCASSPGGTRDEKLFFGSGTQLSVL.

The rearrangement uses TRBV18 and TRBJ1-2; TRBD1 is a possible D gene (5 bases). The CDR3 has 18 amino acids. Trimming removed 1 base at V and 6 bases at J, with 24 bases between. CDR1 and CDR2 from the germline V gene are KGHSH and LQKENI. CDR3 in DNA: TGTGCCAGCTCACCACGGCCTTTACGGGCAGGGTCCCAGGATGGCTACACCTTC. Translation: CASSPRPLRAGSQDGYTF.

V gene TRBV4-2 combines with J gene TRBJ2-5; perhaps TRBD1 as D (7 bases). V was clipped by 2 bases and J by 5 bases, with 21 bases between them. Germline CDR1 and CDR2: LGHNA and YNFKEQ. The CDR3 consists of 17 residues. Here the CDR3 DNA reads TGTGCCAGCAGCCAAAAAAACGTGGCAGGAGGGGGCGAGACCCAGTACTTC. Its translation is CASSQKNVAGGGETQYF.

The rearrangement uses TRBV2 and TRBJ2-3; TRBD2 matches at 11 bases. V was pared by 6 bases and J by 2 bases, with 7 bases of the junction left unmatched. Germline CDR1 and CDR2: SNHLY and FYNNEI. This CDR3 comprises 16 residues. CDR3 loop: CASRVGTSGYTDTQYF. DNA of the CDR3: TGTGCCAGCAGGGTAGGGACTAGCGGTTACACAGATACGCAGTATTTT.

The chain links TRBV10-3 to TRBJ1-1; 7 bases line up with TRBD1. Germline trimming cut 6 bases from V and 11 bases from J; bases unmatched to any gene: 9. This CDR3 region has 12 residues. Germline V gene lookup returns CDR1 ENHRY and CDR2 SYGVKD. This CDR3 is CAISAPGGLAFF. The CDR3 DNA follows: TGTGCCATCAGCGCGCCAGGGGGGTTGGCTTTCTTT.